These 5 T cell receptor beta chains were all obtained from the same sample, sequenced in a study of shared clonotypes between healthy human individuals. Libraries were prepared by immunoSEQ multiplex PCR; TCRdb keeps only in-frame clonotypes and omits some of them. The sample carries approximately 240,000 clones, 65% recorded once. Specimen: memory CD4+ T cells sorted from blood. Subset indicated: CD45RA-negative fraction. The receptors derive from a man aged 25 to 40 in good health.

The rearrangement uses TRBV10-3 and TRBJ1-4, with D perhaps TRBD1 (6 bases). The germline V gene encodes CDR1 ENHRY and CDR2 SYGVKD. CDR3 length equals 13 residues. The germline V and J ends were trimmed by 8 bases and 7 bases, with 14 bases remaining between them. CDR3 protein: CAIGQGIGEKLFF. DNA of the CDR3: TGTGCCATCGGCCAGGGGATTGGTGAAAAACTGTTTTTT.

For the CDR3, the DNA is TGTGCCATCCAGGGACAGGGGCGGCCCTCTGGGGCCAACGTCCTGACTTTC. As protein: CAIQGQGRPSGANVLTF. V and J are TRBV10-3 and TRBJ2-6; 10 bases are shared with TRBD1. V dropped 8 bases and J dropped 0; count of bases not matched to a gene: 7. Germline CDR1 reads ENHRY; CDR2 reads SYGVKD. The CDR3 is 17 residues long.

The chain combines TRBV5-1 with TRBJ2-6; D is perhaps TRBD1 (5 bases). Germline V CDR1 and CDR2: SGHRS, YFSETQ. The V and J ends lost 2 bases and 0 bases respectively, with 15 bases between them. This CDR3 contains 18 residues. CDR3 coding DNA: TGCGCCAGCAGCTTTAAAGTCGCAGGGTCCTCTGGGGCCAACGTCCTGACTTTC. This translates into CASSFKVAGSSGANVLTF. The full variable domain, in which reference TRBV5-1 and TRBJ2-6 provide the parts outside the CDR3, is KAGVTQTPRYLIKTRGQQVTLSCSPISGHRSVSWYQQTPGQGLQFLFEYFSETQRNKGNFPGRFSGRQFSNSRSEMNVSTLELGDSALYLCASSFKVAGSSGANVLTFGAGSRLTVL.

The V and J genes are TRBV7-3 and TRBJ2-3; D is unresolved. Trimming cost V 5 bases and J 3 bases, with 9 bases left between them. The germline V gene has CDR1 SGHTA and CDR2 FQGTGA. The CDR3 totals 13 residues. The CDR3 loop reads CASSARPTDTQYF. CDR3 coding DNA: TGTGCCAGCAGCGCTCGACCTACAGATACGCAGTATTTT.

V and J are TRBV5-5 and TRBJ1-5, with D possibly TRBD1 on 5 matching bases. Germline CDR1 and CDR2: SGHKS and YYEKEE (reference sequence). Between the trimmed V and J ends, which lost 4 bases and 2 bases, there was a span of 13 bases. This CDR3 region has 15 residues. The CDR3 nucleotides are TGTGCCAGCAGCGTATCAGGGACTGGCAATCAGCCCCAGCATTTT. Its translation: CASSVSGTGNQPQHF.